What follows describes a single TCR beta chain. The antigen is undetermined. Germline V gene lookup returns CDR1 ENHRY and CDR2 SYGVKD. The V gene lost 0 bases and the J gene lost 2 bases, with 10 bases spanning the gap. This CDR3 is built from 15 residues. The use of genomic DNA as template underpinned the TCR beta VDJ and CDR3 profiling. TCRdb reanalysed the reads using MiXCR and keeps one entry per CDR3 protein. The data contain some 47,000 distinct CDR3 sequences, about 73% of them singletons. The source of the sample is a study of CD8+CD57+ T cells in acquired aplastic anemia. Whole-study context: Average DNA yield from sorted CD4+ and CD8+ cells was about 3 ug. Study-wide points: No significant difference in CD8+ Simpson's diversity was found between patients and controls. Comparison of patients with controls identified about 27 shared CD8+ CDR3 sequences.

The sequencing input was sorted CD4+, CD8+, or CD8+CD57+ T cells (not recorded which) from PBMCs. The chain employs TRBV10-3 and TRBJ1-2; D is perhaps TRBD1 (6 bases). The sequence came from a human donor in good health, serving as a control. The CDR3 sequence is CAISESAGVNYGYTF. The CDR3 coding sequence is TGTGCCATCAGTGAGTCAGCAGGGGTAAACTATGGCTACACCTTC.